A single TCR beta chain is shown here with its context. Its matching antigen is unknown. The source of the sample is a study of OX40 agonist ivuxolimab in advanced cancers. Study in general: An anti-OX40 (CD134) antibody with agonistic activity, ivuxolimab, was administered to patients. All patients had ivuxolimab intravenously every 2 weeks at 0.01 to 10 mg/kg. Three individuals attained partial responses, comprising one hepatocellular carcinoma case and two cutaneous melanoma cases.

Assay used: immunoSEQ multiplex PCR; TCRdb lists only in-frame clones, some missing. The table shows about 82,000 clones, with 75% to 95% occurring only once. Overall study findings and caveats: With doses of 0.1-3.0 mg/kg, partial responders showed among the lowest clonal expansion.

The material was CD4+ or CD8+ T cells sorted from blood, obtained in a trial of the OX40 agonist ivuxolimab. This TCR derives from an adult with an advanced solid tumor such as melanoma, head and neck, liver or kidney cancer.

The CDR3 loop is CASSAGQAPDTQYF. The CDR3 nucleotides are TGCGCCAGCAGCGCCGGACAGGCCCCAGATACGCAGTATTTT. The V and J genes are TRBV5-1 and TRBJ2-3, with 7 bases lining up with TRBD1. Germline CDR1 is SGHRS and CDR2 is YFSETQ. The CDR3 covers 14 residues. The V segment lost 4 bases and the J segment 4 bases; nucleotides outside the gene matches: 6. Full variable domain (missing parts from reference TRBV5-1 and TRBJ2-3): KAGVTQTPRYLIKTRGQQVTLSCSPISGHRSVSWYQQTPGQGLQFLFEYFSETQRNKGNFPGRFSGRQFSNSRSEMNVSTLELGDSALYLCASSAGQAPDTQYFGPGTRLTVL.